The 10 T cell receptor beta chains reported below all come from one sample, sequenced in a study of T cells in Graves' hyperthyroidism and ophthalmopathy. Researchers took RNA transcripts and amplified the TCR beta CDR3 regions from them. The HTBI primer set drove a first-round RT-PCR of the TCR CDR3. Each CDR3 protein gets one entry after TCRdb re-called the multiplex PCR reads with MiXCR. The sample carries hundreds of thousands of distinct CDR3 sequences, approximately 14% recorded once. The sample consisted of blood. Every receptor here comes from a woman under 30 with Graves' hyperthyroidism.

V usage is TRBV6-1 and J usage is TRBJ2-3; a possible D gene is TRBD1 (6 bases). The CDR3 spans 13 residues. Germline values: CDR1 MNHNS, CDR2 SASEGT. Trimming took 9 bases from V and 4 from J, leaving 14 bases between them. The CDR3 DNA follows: TGTGCCAGTCGGCCGCCAGGGGCAGATACGCAGTATTTT. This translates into CASRPPGADTQYF.

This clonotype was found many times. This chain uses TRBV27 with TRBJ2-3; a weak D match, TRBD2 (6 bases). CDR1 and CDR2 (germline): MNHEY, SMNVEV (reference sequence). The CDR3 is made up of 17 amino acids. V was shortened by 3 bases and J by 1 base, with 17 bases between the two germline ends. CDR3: CASSLWAEGGRTDTQYF. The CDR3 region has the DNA TGTGCCAGCAGTTTGTGGGCGGAGGGCGGCCGCACAGATACGCAGTATTTT.

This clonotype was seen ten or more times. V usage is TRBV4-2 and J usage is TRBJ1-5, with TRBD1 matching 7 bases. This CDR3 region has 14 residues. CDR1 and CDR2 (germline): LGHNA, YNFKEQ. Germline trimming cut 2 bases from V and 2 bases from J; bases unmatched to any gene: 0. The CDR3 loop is CASSQQGGNQPQHF. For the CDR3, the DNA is TGTGCCAGCAGCCAACAGGGGGGCAATCAGCCCCAGCATTTT.

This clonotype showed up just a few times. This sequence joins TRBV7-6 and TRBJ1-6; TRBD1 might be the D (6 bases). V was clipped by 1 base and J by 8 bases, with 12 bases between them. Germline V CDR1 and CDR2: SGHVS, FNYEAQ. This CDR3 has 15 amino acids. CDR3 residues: CASSLEVRGDSPLHF. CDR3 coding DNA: TGTGCCAGCAGCTTAGAGGTCAGGGGTGATTCACCCCTCCACTTT. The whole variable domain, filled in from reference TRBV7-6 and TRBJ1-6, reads GAGVSQSPRYKVTKRGQDVALRCDPISGHVSLYWYRQALGQGPEFLTYFNYEAQQDKSGLPNDRFSAERPEGSISTLTIQRTEQRDSAMYRCASSLEVRGDSPLHFGNGTRLTVT.

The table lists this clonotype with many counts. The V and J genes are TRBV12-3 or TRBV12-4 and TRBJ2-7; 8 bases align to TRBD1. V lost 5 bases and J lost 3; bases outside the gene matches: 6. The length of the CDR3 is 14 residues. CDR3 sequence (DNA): TGTGCCAGCAGTCGGACAGGGCGAGACTACGAGCAGTACTTC. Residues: CASSRTGRDYEQYF.

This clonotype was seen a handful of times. The CDR3 loop is CASSHTRDRKYF. CDR3 nucleotide sequence: TGTGCCAGCAGTCATACCCGGGACAGGAAGTATTTT. The chain couples TRBV14 to TRBJ2-3, with 8 bases that match TRBD1. In germline, CDR1 is SGHDN, CDR2 FVKESK. This CDR3 has 12 residues. Germline trimming cut 6 bases from V and 13 bases from J; bases unmatched to any gene: 9.

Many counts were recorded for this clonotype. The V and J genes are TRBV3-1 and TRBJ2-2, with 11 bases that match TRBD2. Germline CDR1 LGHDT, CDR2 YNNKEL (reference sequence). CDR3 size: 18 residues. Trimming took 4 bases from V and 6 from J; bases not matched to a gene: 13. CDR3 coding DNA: TGTGCCAGCAGCCCGCAGGGAACTAGCGGGAGAAGGGCCGGGGAGCTGTTTTTT. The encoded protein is CASSPQGTSGRRAGELFF.

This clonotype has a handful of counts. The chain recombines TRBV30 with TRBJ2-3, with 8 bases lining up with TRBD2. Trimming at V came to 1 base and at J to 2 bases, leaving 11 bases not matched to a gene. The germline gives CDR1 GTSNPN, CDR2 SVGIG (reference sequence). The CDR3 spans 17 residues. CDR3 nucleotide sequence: TGTGCCTGGAGTGCCTGGGGTAGCGGGGCTTCCACAGATACGCAGTATTTT. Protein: CAWSAWGSGASTDTQYF.

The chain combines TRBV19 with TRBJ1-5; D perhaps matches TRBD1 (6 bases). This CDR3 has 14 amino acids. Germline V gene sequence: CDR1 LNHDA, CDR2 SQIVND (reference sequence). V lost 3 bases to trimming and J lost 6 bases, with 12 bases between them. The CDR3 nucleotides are TGTGCCAGTAGTATTGGCGGGGGCGGTCAGCCCCAGCATTTT. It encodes CASSIGGGGQPQHF.

The chain's CDR3 is CASSSGQGRYEQYF. CDR3 in DNA: TGCGCCAGCAGCTCCGGACAGGGGCGGTACGAGCAGTACTTC. The rearrangement links TRBV5-1 to TRBJ2-7; TRBD1 matches at 9 bases. Germline V gene lookup returns CDR1 SGHRS and CDR2 YFSETQ. The CDR3 spans 14 residues. The V gene end was trimmed by 3 bases and the J gene end by 4 bases; junction bases not matched to a gene: 5.